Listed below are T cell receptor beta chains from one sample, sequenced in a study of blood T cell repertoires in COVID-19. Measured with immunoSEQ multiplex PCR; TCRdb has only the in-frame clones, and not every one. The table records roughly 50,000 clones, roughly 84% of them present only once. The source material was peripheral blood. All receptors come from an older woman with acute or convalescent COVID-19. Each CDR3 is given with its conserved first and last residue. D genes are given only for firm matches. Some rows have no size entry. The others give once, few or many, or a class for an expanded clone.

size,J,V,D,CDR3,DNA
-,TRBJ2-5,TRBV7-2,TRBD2,CASSISPSGGQETQYF,TGTGCCAGCAGCATCTCCCCTAGCGGGGGACAAGAGACCCAGTACTTC
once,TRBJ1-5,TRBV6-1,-,CASSEGGGPQPQHF,TGTGCCAGCAGTGAAGGCGGAGGGCCTCAGCCCCAGCATTTT
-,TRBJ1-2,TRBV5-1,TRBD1,CASRPGQEHGYTF,TGCGCCAGCAGACCCGGACAGGAACATGGCTACACCTTC
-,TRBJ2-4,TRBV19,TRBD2,CASSLWGGVAKNIQYF,TGTGCCAGTAGTTTATGGGGAGGGGTAGCCAAAAACATTCAGTACTTC
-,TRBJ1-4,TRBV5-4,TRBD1,CASSTQGAVSTNEKLFF,TGTGCCAGCAGCACACAGGGGGCAGTTTCAACTAATGAAAAACTGTTTTTT
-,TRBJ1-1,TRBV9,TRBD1,CASSVAIQGAGMNTEAFF,TGTGCCAGCAGCGTCGCAATACAGGGGGCGGGGATGAACACTGAAGCTTTCTTT
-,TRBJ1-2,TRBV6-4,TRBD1,CASRTGAGNYGYTF,TGTGCCAGCAGGACAGGGGCAGGTAACTATGGCTACACCTTC
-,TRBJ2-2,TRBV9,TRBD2,CASSVDPQSLAGVLTGELFF,TGTGCCAGCAGCGTGGACCCCCAAAGTCTAGCGGGAGTACTCACCGGGGAGCTGTTTTTT
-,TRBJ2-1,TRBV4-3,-,CASSHVNNEQFF,TGCGCCAGCAGCCACGTAAACAATGAGCAGTTCTTC
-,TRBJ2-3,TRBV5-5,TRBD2,CASTPRLAGGSDTQYF,TGTGCCAGCACCCCGAGACTAGCGGGGGGATCAGATACGCAGTATTTT
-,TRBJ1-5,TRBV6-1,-,CASSEAAGRQPQHF,TGTGCCAGCAGTGAAGCGGCAGGGCGACAGCCCCAGCATTTT